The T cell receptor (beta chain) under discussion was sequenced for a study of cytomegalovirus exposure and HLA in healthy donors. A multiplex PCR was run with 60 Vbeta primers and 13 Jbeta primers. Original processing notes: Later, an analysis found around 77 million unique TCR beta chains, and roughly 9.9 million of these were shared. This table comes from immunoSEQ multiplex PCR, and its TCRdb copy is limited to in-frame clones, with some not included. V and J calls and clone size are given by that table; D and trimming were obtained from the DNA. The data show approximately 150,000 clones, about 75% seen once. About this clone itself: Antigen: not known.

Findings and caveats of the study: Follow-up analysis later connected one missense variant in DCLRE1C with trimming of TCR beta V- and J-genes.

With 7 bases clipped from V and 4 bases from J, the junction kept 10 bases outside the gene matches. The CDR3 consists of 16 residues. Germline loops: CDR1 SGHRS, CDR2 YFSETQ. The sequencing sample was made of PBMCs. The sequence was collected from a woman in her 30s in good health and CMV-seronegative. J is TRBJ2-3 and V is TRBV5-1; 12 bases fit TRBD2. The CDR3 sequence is CASAKGRTSGADTQYF. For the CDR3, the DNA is TGCGCCAGCGCGAAAGGCAGGACTAGCGGGGCAGATACGCAGTATTTT. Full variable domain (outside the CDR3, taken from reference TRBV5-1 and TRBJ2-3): KAGVTQTPRYLIKTRGQQVTLSCSPISGHRSVSWYQQTPGQGLQFLFEYFSETQRNKGNFPGRFSGRQFSNSRSEMNVSTLELGDSALYLCASAKGRTSGADTQYFGPGTRLTVL.